This T cell receptor (beta chain) was sequenced during a study of beta chain features in type 1 diabetes (dated by TCRdb to the late 2010s). Background for the entire study: Patients and healthy donors did not differ in mean age, gender distribution, total cell number or subset yield. A total of around 110,000,000 sorted cells were examined across all samples, and RNA yield correlated strongly with the number of cells per subset. The study compared TCRB repertoires of sorted circulating CD4+ T cell subsets between recently diagnosed type 1 diabetes patients and matched healthy donors. Whereas all 30 or so donors provided naive and central memory subsets, regulatory and stem cell-like memory subsets were isolated from just 8 patients and roughly 8 healthy donors. Paper-wide results and their limitations: Sequencing cDNA rather than genomic DNA could over-represent highly expressing activated cells, although activation and CD3 levels did not differ between groups. PCR might favor shorter templates, but patient and control samples were amplified and corrected together, so any skew would affect both groups equally. In all four CD4+ subsets, TCRB CDR3 length was moderately but significantly shorter in type 1 diabetes patients. Patients with type 1 diabetes made fewer insertions and deleted more nucleotides at VDJ recombination sites, implying thymic rearrangement abnormalities. Because the HLA sub-analyses included only small numbers of individuals, any influence of HLA type on TCRB rearrangement was left unresolved. The naive, central memory and regulatory TCRB repertoires appeared to resemble one another more closely among patients than among healthy donors.

A single peripheral blood draw of about 120 mL on average was collected from each donor into heparinised tubes. Naive, central memory, regulatory and stem cell-like memory CD4+ T cells were sorted on a BD FACSAria II using a panel including CD45RO, CCR7, CD25, CD127, CD95 and CD27. Purity was above 95% for every sorted population. PBMCs were separated immediately by Lymphoprep density gradient centrifugation and were stained directly, without being cultured. Samples were stained and sorted in pairs, with one healthy donor and one patient per experiment, so that batch effects were minimized. This clone has ten or more counts. The target of this receptor is not known. No base-level quality is on record; no much larger clone is a single base apart. The entire isolated RNA was reverse transcribed using the High Capacity cDNA Reverse Transcription Kit, and thus expressed TCRB transcripts were sequenced. Deep immunoSEQ sequencing was applied to naive, central memory and regulatory T cell samples, giving an average of about 3.7 million total reads per sample. Sorted cells were lysed in RLT buffer and RNA was extracted with DNase-treated RNeasy Micro or Mini kits, depending on cell number. To prevent cross-contamination, each cell subset was processed individually, whereas patient and healthy donor samples were processed jointly. TCRB sequences were amplified from cDNA with the immunoSEQ multiplex PCR, producing 87-bp fragments spanning the CDR3 region. Amplicons were sequenced on the Illumina HiSeq platform. On the authors' methods: PCR bias was computationally corrected using synthetic template baselines, reads within Hamming distance 2 were collapsed, and singletons that could not be merged were discarded. Reads were aligned to IMGT to assign V, D and J genes, CDR3 length, and insertions or deletions at six rearrangement sites. Clonotype counts were normalized to sorted cell number within each subset before computing true diversity and Gini coefficients with the tcR R package. The overlap coefficient, calculated on TCRB nucleotide sequences, was used to quantify repertoire sharing. The clones in this table, taken by TCRdb from immuneACCESS, are in-frame only. Not every clone is retained; where verified, under half of the shortfall comes from an unresolved V gene, and the cause of the rest is unknown. Clone size and V and J calls were adopted from that table, with D and trimming inferred from the DNA. For this sample there are 250,000 to 400,000 clones; roughly 15% appear just once. The ten largest clones represent over 5% of the sample.

CDR1 and CDR2 are drawn from the germline V gene: SGHAT, FQNNGV. From the cysteine through the phenylalanine, the CDR3 covers 13 amino acids. The sequence is cut down to CDR3 DNA, 39 bases in frame from base 1. V lost 5 bases and J lost 4 bases; the stretch between them is 9 bases long. Here the chain combines TRBV11-2 and TRBJ1-3; possibly the D gene is TRBD1, per 6 matching bases. The source of this sequence is a man younger than 45 in good health. Sequencing used central memory CD4+ T cells from blood. The CDR3 in this case is CASSHGQGNTIYF. At the DNA level, the sequence is TGTGCCAGCAGCCACGGACAGGGAAACACCATATATTTT.